This TCR beta chain emerged from a study of human T cells and chemical hapten exposure (dated by TCRdb to the early 2020s). Background on the whole study: For sensitization, 2% DPC in acetone was applied to a 2 cm by 2 cm area of upper inner arm skin. Weekly therapeutic DPC doses were additionally applied to the scalp of patients throughout the approximately 24-week study period. Patch tests used Finn chambers with 0.01% DPC on the upper back, scored after 6 days by International Contact Dermatitis Research Group standards. The mostly female patient cohort included alopecia areata with under or over 50% scalp involvement, alopecia totalis and alopecia universalis. The libraries were sequenced as a pool, and the TCR yield per sample differed mostly because of small variations in library volumes within the pool. This study followed changes in the peripheral blood TCR repertoire in vivo during primary and secondary sensitization of alopecia patients to the hapten diphenylcyclopropenone (DPC). Blood was sampled from patients pre-sensitization (week 0) and at 2, 6 and about 24 weeks after DPC sensitization. For TCR sequencing, blood came from about 28 alopecia patients at anywhere from one to four time points (pre-sensitization, 2, 6 and 24 weeks). What the work shows at the level of the full study, not this receptor alone: DPC sensitization did not change how many TCRs were above 1 in 1000 frequency, and no evidence was found of alterations in global repertoire structure. Compared with pre-sensitization or healthy control sets, expanded TCRs formed significantly more large CDR3 similarity clusters, which is consistent with antigen-driven responses. After repeated subsampling, the strength of the expansion versus patch-test correlation and the threshold at which it became significant changed. Because all patients had alopecia, a presumed autoimmune disease, the immune response of the patients might differ from that of healthy individuals. The number of PT1 expanded TCRs positively correlated with patch test score, significant at thresholds 8, 16 and 32 but not 4.

The receptor library was made with RACE. The instrument given in TCRdb is NextSeq 500. Library preparation attached unique molecular identifiers to individual cDNA molecules for quantitative, reproducible TCR counting. Each blood RNA sample was used to sequence both TCR alpha and TCR beta chains. The authors processed their data as follows. Samples had a median of 95,638 TCRs, with a range from roughly 20,000 to 700,000. The Decombinator software suite was used to annotate V, J and CDR3 in the TCR reads. To make PS versus PT1 abundance plots, every sample was subsampled to the same number of TCRs (28,000). Expanded TCRs were defined as absent before sensitization and observed at least eight times at the 2-week time point. TCRdb reprocessing: public reads trimmed at Q25 with fastp, clones called with MiXCR, in-frame beta chains kept. Each record represents a unique CDR3 protein, reported with the most common genes and DNA among its rows. What appears here as the V and J calls and clone size reflects TCRdb's work, not the paper's. A total of about 190,000 distinct CDR3 sequences appear in this sample, more than 20% of them only once. The ten largest account for under 2.5% of the sample.

V gives up 3 bases and J gives up 13 bases, and the segment between their germline ends measures 10 bases. Spanning cysteine to phenylalanine, the CDR3 consists of 10 amino acids. Only the CDR3 part of the read is kept: 30 bases, read in frame from the first base. Based on the germline V gene, the CDR1 and CDR2 sequences are SQVTM and ANQGSEA. Explained via the paper, the time point label denotes: patch test 3, about 24 weeks after DPC sensitization. The label giving this sample's treatment or condition can be read as: therapeutic diphenylcyclopropenone sensitization with weekly scalp DPC. Blood at each patch-test visit was drawn before the patch test was applied. To be eligible, patients had to be aged 18 to 70, diagnosed with alopecia and judged suitable for DPC therapy, while pregnant patients were excluded. Total RNA was isolated from unfractionated whole blood collected in Tempus Blood RNA tubes.

At least ten counts were recorded for this clonotype. Its target antigen remains unknown. No per-base quality is available; no much larger clone lies one base away. The starting material was whole blood, obtained in connection with sensitization to the hapten diphenylcyclopropenone (DPC). This receptor was obtained from a woman aged 40 to 55 with alopecia areata. Some clones in this sample may be carry-over from other donors' samples. The sequence joins TRBV29-1 to TRBJ2-1; a tentative D call is TRBD2 (6 bases match). The sequenced DNA is TGCAGCGTTGAGCGGGACCTTCAGTTCTTC. This translates into CSVERDLQFF.